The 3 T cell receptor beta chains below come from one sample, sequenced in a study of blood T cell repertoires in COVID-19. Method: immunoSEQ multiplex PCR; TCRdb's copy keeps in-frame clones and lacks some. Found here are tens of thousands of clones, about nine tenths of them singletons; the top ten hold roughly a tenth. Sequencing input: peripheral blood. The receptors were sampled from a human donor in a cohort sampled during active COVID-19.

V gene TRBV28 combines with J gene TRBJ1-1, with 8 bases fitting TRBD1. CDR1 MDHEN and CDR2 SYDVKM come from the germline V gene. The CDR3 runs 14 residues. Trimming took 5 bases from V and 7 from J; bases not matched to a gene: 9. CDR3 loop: CASSRPGQALEAFF. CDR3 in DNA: TGTGCCAGCAGTCGTCCGGGACAGGCTCTTGAAGCTTTCTTT.

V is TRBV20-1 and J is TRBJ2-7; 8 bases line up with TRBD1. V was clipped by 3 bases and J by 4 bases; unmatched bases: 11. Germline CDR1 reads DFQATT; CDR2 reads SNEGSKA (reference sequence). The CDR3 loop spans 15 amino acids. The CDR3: CSASSPSGTGYEQYF. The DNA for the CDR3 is TGCAGTGCTAGTTCTCCCTCCGGGACAGGATACGAGCAGTACTTC.

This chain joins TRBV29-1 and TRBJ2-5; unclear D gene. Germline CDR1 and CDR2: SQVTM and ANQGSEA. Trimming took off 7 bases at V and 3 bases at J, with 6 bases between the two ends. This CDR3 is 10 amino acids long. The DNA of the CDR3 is TGCAGCGGTATAAAAGAGACCCAGTACTTC. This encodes CSGIKETQYF.